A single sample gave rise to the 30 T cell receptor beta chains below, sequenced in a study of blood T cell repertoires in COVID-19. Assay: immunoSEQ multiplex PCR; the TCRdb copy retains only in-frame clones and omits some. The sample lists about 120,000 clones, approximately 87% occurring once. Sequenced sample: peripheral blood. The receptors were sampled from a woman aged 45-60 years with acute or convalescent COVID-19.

For the CDR3, the DNA is TGTGCCAGCAGTTTTGGGCAGTCTGGCTACACCTTC. It translates to CASSFGQSGYTF. This rearrangement joins TRBV12-3 or TRBV12-4 to TRBJ1-2; D unresolved. The ends were cut back, 3 bases at V and 7 bases at J, with 9 bases in the middle. The CDR3 loop spans 12 amino acids.

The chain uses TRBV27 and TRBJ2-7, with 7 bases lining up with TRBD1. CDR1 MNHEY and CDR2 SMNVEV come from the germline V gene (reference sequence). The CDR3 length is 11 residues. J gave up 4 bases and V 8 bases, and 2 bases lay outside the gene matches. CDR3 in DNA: TGTGCCAGCGGGACAGCTTACGAGCAGTACTTC. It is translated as CASGTAYEQYF.

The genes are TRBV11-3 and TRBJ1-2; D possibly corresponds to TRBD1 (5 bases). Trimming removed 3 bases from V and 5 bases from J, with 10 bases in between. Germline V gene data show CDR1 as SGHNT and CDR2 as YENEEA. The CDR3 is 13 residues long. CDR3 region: CASSFADIYGYTF. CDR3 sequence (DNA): TGTGCCAGCAGCTTCGCGGACATTTATGGCTACACCTTC.

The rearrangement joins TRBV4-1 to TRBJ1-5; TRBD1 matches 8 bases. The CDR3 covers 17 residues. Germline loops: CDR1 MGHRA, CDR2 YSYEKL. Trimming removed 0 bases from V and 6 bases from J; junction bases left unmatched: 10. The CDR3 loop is CASSQDLRTGLGQPQHF. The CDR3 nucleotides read TGCGCCAGCAGCCAAGATCTTAGGACAGGGTTAGGTCAGCCCCAGCATTTT.

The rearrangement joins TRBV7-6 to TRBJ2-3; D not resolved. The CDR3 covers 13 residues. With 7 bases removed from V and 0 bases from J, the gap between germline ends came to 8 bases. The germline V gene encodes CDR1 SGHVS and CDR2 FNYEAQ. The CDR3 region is CASKLASTDTQYF. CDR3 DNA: TGTGCCAGCAAGTTGGCCAGCACAGATACGCAGTATTTT. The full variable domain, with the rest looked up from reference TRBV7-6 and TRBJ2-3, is GAGVSQSPRYKVTKRGQDVALRCDPISGHVSLYWYRQALGQGPEFLTYFNYEAQQDKSGLPNDRFSAERPEGSISTLTIQRTEQRDSAMYRCASKLASTDTQYFGPGTRLTVL.

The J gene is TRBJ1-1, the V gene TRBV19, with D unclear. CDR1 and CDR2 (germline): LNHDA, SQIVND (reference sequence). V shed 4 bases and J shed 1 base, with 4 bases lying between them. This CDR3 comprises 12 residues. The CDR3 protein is CASSRRNTEAFF. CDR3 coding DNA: TGTGCCAGTAGTAGGAGGAACACTGAAGCTTTCTTT.

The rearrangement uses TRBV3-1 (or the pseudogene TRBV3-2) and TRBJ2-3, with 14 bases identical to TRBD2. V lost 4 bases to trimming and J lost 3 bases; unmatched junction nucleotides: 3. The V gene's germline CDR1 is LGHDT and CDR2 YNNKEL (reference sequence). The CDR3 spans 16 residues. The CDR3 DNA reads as TGTGCCAGCAGCCTCGGACTAGCGGGGGGAACAGATACGCAGTATTTT. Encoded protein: CASSLGLAGGTDTQYF.

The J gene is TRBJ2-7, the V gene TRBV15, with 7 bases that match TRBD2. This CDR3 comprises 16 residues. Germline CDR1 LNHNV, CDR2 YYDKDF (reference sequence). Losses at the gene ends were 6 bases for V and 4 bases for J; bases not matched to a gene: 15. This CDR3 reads CATRPDLSSGAYEQYF. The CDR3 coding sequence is TGTGCCACCAGGCCGGATCTGTCCAGCGGGGCGTACGAGCAGTACTTC.

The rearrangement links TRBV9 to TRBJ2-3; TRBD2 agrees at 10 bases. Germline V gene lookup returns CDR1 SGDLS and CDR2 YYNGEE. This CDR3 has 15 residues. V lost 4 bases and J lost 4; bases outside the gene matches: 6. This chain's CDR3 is CASSRSGGLPDTQYF. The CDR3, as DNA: TGTGCCAGCAGCCGTAGCGGGGGGCTCCCAGATACGCAGTATTTT.

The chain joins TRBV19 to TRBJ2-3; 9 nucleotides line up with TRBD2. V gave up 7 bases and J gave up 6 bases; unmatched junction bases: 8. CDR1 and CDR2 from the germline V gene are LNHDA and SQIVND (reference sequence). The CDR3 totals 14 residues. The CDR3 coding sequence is TGTGCCAGTAAGGGACTAGCCTCCGGGGATACGCAGTATTTT. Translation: CASKGLASGDTQYF.

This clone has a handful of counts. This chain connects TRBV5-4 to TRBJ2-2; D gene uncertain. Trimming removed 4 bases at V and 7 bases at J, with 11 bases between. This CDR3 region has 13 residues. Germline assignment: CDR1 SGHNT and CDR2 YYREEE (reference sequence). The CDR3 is CASSQQDNGELFF. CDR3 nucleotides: TGTGCCAGCAGCCAACAAGACAACGGGGAGCTGTTTTTT.

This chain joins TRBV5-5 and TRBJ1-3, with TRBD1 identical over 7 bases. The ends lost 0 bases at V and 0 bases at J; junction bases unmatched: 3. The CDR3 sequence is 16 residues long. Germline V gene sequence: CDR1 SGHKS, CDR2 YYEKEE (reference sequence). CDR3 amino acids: CASSLAGTDSGNTIYF. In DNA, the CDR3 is TGTGCCAGCAGCTTGGCCGGGACAGACTCTGGAAACACCATATATTTT.

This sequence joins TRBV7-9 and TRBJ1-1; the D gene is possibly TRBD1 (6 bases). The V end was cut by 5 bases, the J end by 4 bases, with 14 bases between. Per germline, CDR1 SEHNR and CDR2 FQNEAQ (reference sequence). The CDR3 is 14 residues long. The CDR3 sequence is CASSQWGPSTEAFF. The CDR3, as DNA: TGTGCCAGCAGCCAGTGGGGGCCCAGCACTGAAGCTTTCTTT.

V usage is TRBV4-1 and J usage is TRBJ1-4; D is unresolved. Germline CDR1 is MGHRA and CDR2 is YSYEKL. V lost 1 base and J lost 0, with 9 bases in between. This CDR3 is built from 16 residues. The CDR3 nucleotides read TGCGCCAGCAGCCAAGGGCAGGCTCCAACTAATGAAAAACTGTTTTTT. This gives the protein CASSQGQAPTNEKLFF.

CDR3 DNA: TGCGCCAGCAGCCCTCGACAGGGTTACATCTCTGGGGCCAACGTCCTGACTTTC. This sequence encodes CASSPRQGYISGANVLTF. The chain is built from TRBV5-1 and TRBJ2-6; 7 bases map to TRBD1. The CDR3 sequence is 18 residues long. Losses at the gene ends were 4 bases for V and 0 bases for J; bases not matched to a gene: 10. Per the germline V gene, CDR1 is SGHRS and CDR2 is YFSETQ.

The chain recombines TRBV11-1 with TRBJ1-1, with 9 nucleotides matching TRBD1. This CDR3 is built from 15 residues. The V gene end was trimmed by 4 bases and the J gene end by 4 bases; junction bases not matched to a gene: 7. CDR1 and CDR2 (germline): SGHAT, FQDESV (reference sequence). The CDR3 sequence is CASSYRGRDFTEAFF. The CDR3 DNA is TGTGCCAGCAGCTACAGGGGGCGGGATTTCACTGAAGCTTTCTTT.

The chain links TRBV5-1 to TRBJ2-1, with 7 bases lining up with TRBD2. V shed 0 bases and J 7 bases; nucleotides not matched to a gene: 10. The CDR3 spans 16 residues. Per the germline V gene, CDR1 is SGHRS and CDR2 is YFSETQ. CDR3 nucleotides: TGCGCCAGCAGCTTGGGCGGCGGACTAGGGCAAAATGAGCAGTTCTTC. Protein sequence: CASSLGGGLGQNEQFF.

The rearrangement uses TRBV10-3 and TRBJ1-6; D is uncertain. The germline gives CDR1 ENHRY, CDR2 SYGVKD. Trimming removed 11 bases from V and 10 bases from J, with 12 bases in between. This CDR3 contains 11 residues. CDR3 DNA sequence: TGTGCCCGACAATCGGGATCACCCCTCCACTTT. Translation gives CARQSGSPLHF.

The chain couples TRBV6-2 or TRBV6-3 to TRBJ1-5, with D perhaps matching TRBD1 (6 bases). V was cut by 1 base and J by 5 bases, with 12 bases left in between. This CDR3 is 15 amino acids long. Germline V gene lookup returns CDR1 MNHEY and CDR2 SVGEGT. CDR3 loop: CASSYFQDRDQPQHF. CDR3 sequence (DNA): TGTGCCAGCAGTTACTTTCAGGACAGAGATCAGCCCCAGCATTTT.

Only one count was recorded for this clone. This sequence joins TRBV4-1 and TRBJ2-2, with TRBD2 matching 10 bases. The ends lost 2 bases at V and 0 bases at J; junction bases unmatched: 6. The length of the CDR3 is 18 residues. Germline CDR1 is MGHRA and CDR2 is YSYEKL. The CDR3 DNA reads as TGCGCCAGCAGCCAAAGTCTAGCGGGAGTCGCGAACACCGGGGAGCTGTTTTTT. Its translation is CASSQSLAGVANTGELFF.

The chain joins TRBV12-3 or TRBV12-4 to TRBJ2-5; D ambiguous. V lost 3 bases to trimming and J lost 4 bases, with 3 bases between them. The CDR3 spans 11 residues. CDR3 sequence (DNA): TGTGCCAGCAGTTTCAGAGAGACCCAGTACTTC. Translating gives CASSFRETQYF.

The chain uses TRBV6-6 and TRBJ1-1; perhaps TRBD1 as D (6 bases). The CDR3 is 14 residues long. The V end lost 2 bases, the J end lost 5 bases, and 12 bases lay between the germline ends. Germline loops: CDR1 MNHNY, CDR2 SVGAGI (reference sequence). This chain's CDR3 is CASSYHRVGTEAFF. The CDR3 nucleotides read TGTGCCAGCAGTTACCACAGGGTAGGAACTGAAGCTTTCTTT.

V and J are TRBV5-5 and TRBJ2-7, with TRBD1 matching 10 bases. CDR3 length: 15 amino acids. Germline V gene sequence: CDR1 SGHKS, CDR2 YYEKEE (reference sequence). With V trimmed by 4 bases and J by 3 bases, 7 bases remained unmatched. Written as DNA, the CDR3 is TGTGCCAGCAGCCCCTGGACAGGGGGTGGCTACGAGCAGTACTTC. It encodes CASSPWTGGGYEQYF. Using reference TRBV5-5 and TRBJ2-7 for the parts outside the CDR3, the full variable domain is DAGVTQSPTHLIKTRGQQVTLRCSPISGHKSVSWYQQVLGQGPQFIFQYYEKEERGRGNFPDRFSARQFPNYSSELNVNALLLGDSALYLCASSPWTGGGYEQYFGPGTRLTVT.

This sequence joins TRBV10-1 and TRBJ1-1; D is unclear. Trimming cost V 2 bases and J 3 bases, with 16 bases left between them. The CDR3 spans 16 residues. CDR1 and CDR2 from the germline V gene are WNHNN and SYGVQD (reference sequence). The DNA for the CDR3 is TGCGCCAGCAGTGAGGGGCCAGAACGCCCGGACACTGAAGCTTTCTTT. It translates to CASSEGPERPDTEAFF.

CDR3 in amino acids: CASSIRMQGVLNSPLHF. DNA for the CDR3: TGTGCCAGTAGTATACGGATGCAGGGGGTTCTGAATTCACCCCTCCACTTT. The genes are TRBV19 and TRBJ1-6, with 7 bases that match TRBD1. Unmatched junction bases numbered 11, after V lost 2 bases and J lost 7 bases. CDR1 and CDR2 (germline): LNHDA, SQIVND (reference sequence). The CDR3 has 17 amino acids. Complete variable domain (other parts from reference TRBV19 and TRBJ1-6): DGGITQSPKYLFRKEGQNVTLSCEQNLNHDAMYWYRQDPGQGLRLIYYSQIVNDFQKGDIAEGYSVSREKKESFPLTVTSAQKNPTAFYLCASSIRMQGVLNSPLHFGNGTRLTVT.

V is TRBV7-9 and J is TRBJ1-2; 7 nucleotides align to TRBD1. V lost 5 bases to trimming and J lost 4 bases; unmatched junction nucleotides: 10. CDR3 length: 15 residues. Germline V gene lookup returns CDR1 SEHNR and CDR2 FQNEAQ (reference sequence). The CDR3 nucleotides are TGTGCCAGCAGCCCCGGGGGGGACAGCCCCTATGGCTACACCTTC. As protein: CASSPGGDSPYGYTF.

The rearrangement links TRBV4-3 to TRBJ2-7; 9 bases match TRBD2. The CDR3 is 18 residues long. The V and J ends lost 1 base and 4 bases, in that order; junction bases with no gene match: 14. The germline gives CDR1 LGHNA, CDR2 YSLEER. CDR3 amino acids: CASSQGVELAGGWYEQYF. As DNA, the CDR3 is TGCGCCAGCAGCCAAGGGGTGGAATTGGCGGGAGGGTGGTACGAGCAGTACTTC.

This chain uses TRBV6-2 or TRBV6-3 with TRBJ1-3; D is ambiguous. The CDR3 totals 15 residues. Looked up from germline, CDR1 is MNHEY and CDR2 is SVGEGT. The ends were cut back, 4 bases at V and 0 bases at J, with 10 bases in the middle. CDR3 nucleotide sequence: TGTGCCAGCAGTTCCGGTCTTTACTCTGGAAACACCATATATTTT. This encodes CASSSGLYSGNTIYF.

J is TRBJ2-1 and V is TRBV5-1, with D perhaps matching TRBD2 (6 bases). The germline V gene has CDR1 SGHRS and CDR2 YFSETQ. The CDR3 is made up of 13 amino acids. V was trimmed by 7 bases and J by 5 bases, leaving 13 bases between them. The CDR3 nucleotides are TGCGCCAGCGCACTAGCTATCCACAATGAGCAGTTCTTC. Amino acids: CASALAIHNEQFF.

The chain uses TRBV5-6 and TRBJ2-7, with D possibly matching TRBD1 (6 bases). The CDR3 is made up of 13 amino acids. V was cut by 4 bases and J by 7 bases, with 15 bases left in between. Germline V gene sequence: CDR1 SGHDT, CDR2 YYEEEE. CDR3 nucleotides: TGTGCCAGCAGCGCGTGGACAGTCGAAGAGCAGTACTTC. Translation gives CASSAWTVEEQYF. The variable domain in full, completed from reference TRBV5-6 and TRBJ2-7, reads DAGVTQSPTHLIKTRGQQVTLRCSPKSGHDTVSWYQQALGQGPQFIFQYYEEEERQRGNFPDRFSGHQFPNYSSELNVNALLLGDSALYLCASSAWTVEEQYFGPGTRLTVT.